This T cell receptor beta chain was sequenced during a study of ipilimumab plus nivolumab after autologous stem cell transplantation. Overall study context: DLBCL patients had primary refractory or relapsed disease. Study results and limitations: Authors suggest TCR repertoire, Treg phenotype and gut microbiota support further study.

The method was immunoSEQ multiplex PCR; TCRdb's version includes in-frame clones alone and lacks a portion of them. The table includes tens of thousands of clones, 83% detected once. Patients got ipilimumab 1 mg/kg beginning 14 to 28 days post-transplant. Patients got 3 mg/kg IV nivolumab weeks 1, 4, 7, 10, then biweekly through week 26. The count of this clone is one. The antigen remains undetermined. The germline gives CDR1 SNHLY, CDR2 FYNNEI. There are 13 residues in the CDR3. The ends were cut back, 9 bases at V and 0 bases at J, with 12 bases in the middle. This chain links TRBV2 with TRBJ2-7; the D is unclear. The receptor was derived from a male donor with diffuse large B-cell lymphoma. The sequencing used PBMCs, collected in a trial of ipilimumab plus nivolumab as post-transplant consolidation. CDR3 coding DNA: TGTGCCAGTAGGACCCTTCTCTCCTACGAGCAGTACTTC. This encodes CASRTLLSYEQYF.